This T cell receptor beta chain stems from a study of Ad26.COV2.S vaccination and SARS-CoV-2 variants. Findings and caveats of the study: Researchers reported similar non-spike TCR breadth in vaccine and placebo recipients.

In the case of this clone: Its antigen is as yet unknown.

The treatment is: some 20 received Ad26.COV2.S at low or high dose, single or two shots; several received placebo; per-sample allocation not given. Sampling occurred on day 63 after the first vaccine or placebo injection. Method: immunoSEQ multiplex PCR; TCRdb's copy keeps in-frame clones and lacks some. The table records some 300,000 clones, 70% to 90% of them present only once. The TCR originated in a person between 18 and 60 years old who received the Ad26.COV2.S COVID-19 vaccine or a placebo. The source was peripheral blood, collected in a trial of Ad26.COV2.S vaccine versus placebo.

CDR3 bases: TGCGCCAGCAGCCCATTTCGGGTGGGACAAGAGGATACGCAGTATTTT. Translation gives CASSPFRVGQEDTQYF. The gene calls are TRBV4-1 and TRBJ2-3; D is possibly TRBD1 (6 bases). Germline V gene sequence: CDR1 MGHRA, CDR2 YSYEKL. The CDR3 loop spans 16 amino acids. V gave up 4 bases and J gave up 6 bases, with 20 bases separating them.